These 7 T cell receptor beta chains were all obtained from the same sample, sequenced in a study of shared clonotypes between healthy human individuals. Naive CD8 cells were CD45RO-negative, positively selected for CCR7, excluding terminally differentiated effector memory CD45RA+ cells. The data were produced by immunoSEQ multiplex PCR, yet TCRdb's version contains in-frame clones alone and is incomplete. The data contain over 2 million clones, about 95% of them singletons. Sequenced: naive CD8+ T cells sorted from blood. Source of these receptors: a man in his late teens or twenties in good health.

On this clone itself: This specimen includes other DNA sequences encoding the same CDR3. The chain employs TRBV30 and TRBJ1-2; D gene ambiguous. The CDR3 totals 13 residues. Germline CDR1 GTSNPN, CDR2 SVGIG (reference sequence). Trimming cost V 3 bases and J 4 bases, with 12 bases left between them. CDR3 loop: CAWSAGEGYGYTF. CDR3 DNA: TGTGCCTGGAGCGCGGGAGAAGGCTATGGCTACACCTTC.

The chain recombines TRBV10-2 with TRBJ2-1; 7 nucleotides agree with TRBD1. The J segment lost 7 bases and the V segment lost 6 bases, leaving 3 bases of the junction unmatched. The CDR3 is 12 residues long. CDR1 WSHSY and CDR2 SAAADI come from the germline V gene. CDR3 in amino acids: CASREDRNEQFF. The DNA for the CDR3 is TGCGCCAGCAGGGAGGACAGGAATGAGCAGTTCTTC.

This sequence joins TRBV7-2 and TRBJ1-5; a weak D match, TRBD1 (5 bases). The CDR3 totals 15 residues. V was pared by 1 base and J by 8 bases, with 15 bases between. CDR1 and CDR2 (germline): SGHTA, FQGNSA. In DNA, the CDR3 is TGTGCCAGCAGCTTAGGTCTGGGGACGGTAGAGCCCCAGCATTTT. Its translation is CASSLGLGTVEPQHF.

This sequence joins TRBV6-6 and TRBJ1-6; 10 nucleotides agree with TRBD1. CDR1 and CDR2 from the germline V gene are MNHNY and SVGAGI (reference sequence). The CDR3 has 16 residues. Trimming took 6 bases from V and 9 from J; bases not matched to a gene: 11. The CDR3 region has the DNA TGTGCCAGCAGCCACTCTCCGGGACAGGGGTCTTCACCCCTCCACTTT. Translated: CASSHSPGQGSSPLHF.

V and J are TRBV7-9 and TRBJ1-1; D gene uncertain. This CDR3 has 15 residues. Germline V CDR1 and CDR2: SEHNR, FQNEAQ (reference sequence). V was trimmed by 3 bases and J by 1 base, leaving 12 bases between them. For the CDR3, the DNA is TGTGCCAGCAGCTTCGGAAACAAGAGGAACACTGAAGCTTTCTTT. Translated: CASSFGNKRNTEAFF.

The rearrangement links TRBV7-9 to TRBJ1-4; D is ambiguous. CDR3 length: 14 amino acids. Trimming cost V 3 bases and J 0 bases, with 5 bases left between them. Germline assignment: CDR1 SEHNR and CDR2 FQNEAQ (reference sequence). Here the CDR3 reads CASSLASTNEKLFF. The CDR3 region has the DNA TGTGCCAGCAGCTTGGCGTCAACTAATGAAAAACTGTTTTTT.

The chain combines TRBV6-5 with TRBJ2-1; D remains ambiguous. The CDR3 loop spans 14 amino acids. Trimming stripped 5 bases from V and 5 bases from J, with 13 bases between. Germline-derived CDR1 and CDR2 are MNHEY and SVGAGI. DNA of the CDR3: TGTGCCAGCAGTGCGAACCAAATTGACAATGAGCAGTTCTTC. The encoded protein is CASSANQIDNEQFF.